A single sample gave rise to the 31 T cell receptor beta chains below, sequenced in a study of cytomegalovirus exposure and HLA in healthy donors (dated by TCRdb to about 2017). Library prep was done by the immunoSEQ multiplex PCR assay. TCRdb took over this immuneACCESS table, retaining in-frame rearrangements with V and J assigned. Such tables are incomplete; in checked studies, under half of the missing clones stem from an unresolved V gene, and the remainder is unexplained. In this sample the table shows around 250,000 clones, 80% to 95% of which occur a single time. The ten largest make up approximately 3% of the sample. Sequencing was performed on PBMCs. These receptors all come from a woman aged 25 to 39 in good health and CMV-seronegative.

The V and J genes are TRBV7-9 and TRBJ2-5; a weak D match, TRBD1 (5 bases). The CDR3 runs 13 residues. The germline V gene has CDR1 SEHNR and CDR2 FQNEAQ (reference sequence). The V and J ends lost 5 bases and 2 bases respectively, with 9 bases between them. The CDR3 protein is CASSPDSQETQYF. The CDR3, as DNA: TGTGCCAGCAGCCCTGACAGTCAAGAGACCCAGTACTTC.

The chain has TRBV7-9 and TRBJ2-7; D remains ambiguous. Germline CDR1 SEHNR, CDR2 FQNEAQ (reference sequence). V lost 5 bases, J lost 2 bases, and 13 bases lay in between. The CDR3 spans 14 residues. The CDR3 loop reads CASSLDVSTYEQYF. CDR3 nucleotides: TGTGCCAGCAGCCTGGATGTATCTACCTACGAGCAGTACTTC. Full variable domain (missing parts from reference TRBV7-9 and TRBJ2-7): DTGVSQNPRHKITKRGQNVTFRCDPISEHNRLYWYRQTLGQGPEFLTYFQNEAQLEKSRLLSDRFSAERPKGSFSTLEIQRTEQGDSAMYLCASSLDVSTYEQYFGPGTRLTVT.

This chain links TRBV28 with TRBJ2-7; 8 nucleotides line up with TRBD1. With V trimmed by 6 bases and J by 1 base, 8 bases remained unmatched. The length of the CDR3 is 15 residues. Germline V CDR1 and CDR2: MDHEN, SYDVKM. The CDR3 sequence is CASRPDRGGSYEQYF. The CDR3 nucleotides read TGTGCCAGCAGACCAGACAGGGGAGGTTCCTACGAGCAGTACTTC.

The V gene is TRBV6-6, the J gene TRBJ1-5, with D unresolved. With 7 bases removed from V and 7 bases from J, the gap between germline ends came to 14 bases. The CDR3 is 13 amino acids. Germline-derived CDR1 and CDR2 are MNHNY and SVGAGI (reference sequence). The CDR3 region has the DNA TGTGCCAGCAATCGGGTCCTAGAACAGCCCCAGCATTTT. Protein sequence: CASNRVLEQPQHF.

The CDR3 spells CASSQDPQENTGELFF. CDR3 DNA: TGCGCCAGCAGCCAAGACCCCCAGGAGAACACCGGGGAGCTGTTTTTT. The J gene is TRBJ2-2, the V gene TRBV4-3; D is unclear. The CDR3 length is 16 residues. The V and J ends lost 0 bases and 1 base respectively, with 9 bases between them. Per the germline V gene, CDR1 is LGHNA and CDR2 is YSLEER.

The CDR3 region has the DNA TGCAGTGCCGTCGGGTCCTATGGCTACACCTTC. As protein: CSAVGSYGYTF. The J gene is TRBJ1-2, the V gene TRBV20-1, with D unresolved. The CDR3 length is 11 residues. Germline V gives CDR1 DFQATT, CDR2 SNEGSKA (reference sequence). The V end lost 6 bases, the J end lost 4 bases, and 9 bases lay between the germline ends.

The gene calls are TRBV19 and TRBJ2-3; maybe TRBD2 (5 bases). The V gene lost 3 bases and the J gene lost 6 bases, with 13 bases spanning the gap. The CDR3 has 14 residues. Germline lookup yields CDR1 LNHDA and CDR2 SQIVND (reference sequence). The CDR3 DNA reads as TGTGCCAGTAGTATGACGGCTAGCAGGGATACGCAGTATTTT. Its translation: CASSMTASRDTQYF.

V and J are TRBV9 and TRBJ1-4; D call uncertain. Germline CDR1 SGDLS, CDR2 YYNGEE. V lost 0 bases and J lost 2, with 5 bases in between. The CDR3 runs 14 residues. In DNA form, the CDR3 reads TGTGCCAGCAGCGTAGGGTACACTAATGAAAAACTGTTTTTT. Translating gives CASSVGYTNEKLFF.

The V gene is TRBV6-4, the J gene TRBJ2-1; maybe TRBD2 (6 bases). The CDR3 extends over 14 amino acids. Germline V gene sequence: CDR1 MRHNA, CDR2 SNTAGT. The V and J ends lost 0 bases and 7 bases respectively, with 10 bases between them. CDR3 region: CASSDSAEGNEQFF. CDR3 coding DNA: TGTGCCAGCAGTGACTCGGCGGAGGGGAATGAGCAGTTCTTC.

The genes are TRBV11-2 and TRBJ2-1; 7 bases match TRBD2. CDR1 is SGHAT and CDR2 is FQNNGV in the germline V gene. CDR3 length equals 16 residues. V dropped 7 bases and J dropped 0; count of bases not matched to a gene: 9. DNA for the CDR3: TGTGCCAGCACCCGTCAGAGCGGGATCTCCTACAATGAGCAGTTCTTC. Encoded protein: CASTRQSGISYNEQFF.

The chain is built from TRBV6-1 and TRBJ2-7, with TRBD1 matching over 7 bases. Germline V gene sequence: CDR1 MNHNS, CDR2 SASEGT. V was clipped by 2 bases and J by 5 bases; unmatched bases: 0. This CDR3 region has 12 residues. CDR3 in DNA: TGTGCCAGCAGTGAAACAGGGGACGAGCAGTACTTC. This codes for CASSETGDEQYF.

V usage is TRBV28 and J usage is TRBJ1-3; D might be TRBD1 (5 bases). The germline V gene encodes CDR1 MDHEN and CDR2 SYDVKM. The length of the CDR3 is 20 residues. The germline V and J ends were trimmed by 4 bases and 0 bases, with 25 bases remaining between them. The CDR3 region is CASSSSVGREHSLSGNTIYF. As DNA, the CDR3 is TGTGCCAGCAGTTCTAGCGTGGGCAGGGAGCACTCTCTCTCTGGAAACACCATATATTTT.

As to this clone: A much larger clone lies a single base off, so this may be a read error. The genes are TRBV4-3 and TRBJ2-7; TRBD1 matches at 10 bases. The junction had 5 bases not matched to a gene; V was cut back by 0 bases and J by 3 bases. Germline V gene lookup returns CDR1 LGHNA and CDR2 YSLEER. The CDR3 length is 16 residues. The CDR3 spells CASSQESGTGDYEQYF. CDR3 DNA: TGCGCCAGCAGCCAAGAATCCGGGACAGGGGACTACGAGCAGTACTTC.

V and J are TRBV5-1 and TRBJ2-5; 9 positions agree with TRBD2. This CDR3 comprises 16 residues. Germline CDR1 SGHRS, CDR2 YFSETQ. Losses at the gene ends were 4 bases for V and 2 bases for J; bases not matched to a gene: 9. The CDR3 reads CASSIPIAGVQETQYF. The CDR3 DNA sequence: TGCGCCAGCAGCATTCCTATAGCGGGAGTGCAAGAGACCCAGTACTTC.

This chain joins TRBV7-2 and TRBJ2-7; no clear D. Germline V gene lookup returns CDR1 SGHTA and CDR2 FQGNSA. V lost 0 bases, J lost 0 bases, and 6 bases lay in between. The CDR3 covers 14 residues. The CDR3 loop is CASSLARLSYEQYF. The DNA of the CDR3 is TGTGCCAGCAGCTTAGCCAGGCTCTCCTACGAGCAGTACTTC.

The CDR3 nucleotides read TGCAGCGTTGAAGATGCCCCGGGACGGGGTAGCGCCTACGAGCAGTACTTC. Translated, it gives CSVEDAPGRGSAYEQYF. The gene calls are TRBV29-1 and TRBJ2-7; D might be TRBD1 or TRBD2, each matching 5 bases. The germline V and J ends were trimmed by 0 bases and 2 bases, with 20 bases remaining between them. CDR1 and CDR2 (germline): SQVTM, ANQGSEA. This CDR3 comprises 17 residues.

CDR3: CASSPPYSEGEQYF. The CDR3 bases are TGTGCCAGCTCACCACCGTACTCTGAGGGCGAGCAGTACTTC. The chain recombines TRBV18 with TRBJ2-7, with D possibly being TRBD2 (5 bases). Germline V gene data show CDR1 as KGHSH and CDR2 as LQKENI. CDR3 length: 14 residues. Trimming removed 0 bases at V and 6 bases at J, with 12 bases between.

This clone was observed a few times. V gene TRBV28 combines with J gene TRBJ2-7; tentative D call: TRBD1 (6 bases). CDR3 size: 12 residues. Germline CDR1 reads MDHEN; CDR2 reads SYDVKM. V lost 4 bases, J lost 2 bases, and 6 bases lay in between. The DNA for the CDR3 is TGTGCCAGCAGTTGGACAGCCTACGAGCAGTACTTC. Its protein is CASSWTAYEQYF.

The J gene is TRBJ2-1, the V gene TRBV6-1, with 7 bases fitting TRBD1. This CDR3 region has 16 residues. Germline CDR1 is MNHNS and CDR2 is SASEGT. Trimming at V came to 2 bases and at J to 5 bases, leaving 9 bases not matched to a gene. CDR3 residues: CASSEILWDRNNEQFF. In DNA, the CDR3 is TGTGCCAGCAGTGAAATACTATGGGACAGAAACAATGAGCAGTTCTTC.

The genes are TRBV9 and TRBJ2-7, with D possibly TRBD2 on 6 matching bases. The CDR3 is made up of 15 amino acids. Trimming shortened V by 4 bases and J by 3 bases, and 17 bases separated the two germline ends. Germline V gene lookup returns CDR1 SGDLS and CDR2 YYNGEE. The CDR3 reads CASSPYAGGDYEQYF. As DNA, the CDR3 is TGTGCCAGCAGCCCGTACGCAGGAGGGGACTACGAGCAGTACTTC.

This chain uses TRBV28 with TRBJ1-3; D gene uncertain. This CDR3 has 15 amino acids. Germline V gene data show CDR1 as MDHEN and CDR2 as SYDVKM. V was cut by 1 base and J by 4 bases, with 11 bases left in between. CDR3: CASSLFEGRGNTIYF. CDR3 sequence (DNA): TGTGCCAGCAGTTTATTTGAGGGAAGAGGAAACACCATATATTTT.

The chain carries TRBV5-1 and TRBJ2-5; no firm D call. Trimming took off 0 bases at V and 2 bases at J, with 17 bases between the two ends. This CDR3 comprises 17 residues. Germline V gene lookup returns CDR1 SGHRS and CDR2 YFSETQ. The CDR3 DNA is TGCGCCAGCAGCTTGGTCATCGACGCGCTACAGCAAGAGACCCAGTACTTC. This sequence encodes CASSLVIDALQQETQYF.

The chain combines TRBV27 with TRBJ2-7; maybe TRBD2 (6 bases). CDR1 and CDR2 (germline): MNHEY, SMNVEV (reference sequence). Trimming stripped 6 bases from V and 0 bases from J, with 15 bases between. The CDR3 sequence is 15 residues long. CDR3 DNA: TGTGCCAGCAGGGCAGGACTCGGGAGCTCCTACGAGCAGTACTTC. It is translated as CASRAGLGSSYEQYF.

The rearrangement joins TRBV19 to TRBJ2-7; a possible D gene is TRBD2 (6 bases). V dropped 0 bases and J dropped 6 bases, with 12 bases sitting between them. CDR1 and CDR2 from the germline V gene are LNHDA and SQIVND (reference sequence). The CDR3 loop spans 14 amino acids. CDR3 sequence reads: CASSIDLGGSEQYF. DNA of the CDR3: TGTGCCAGTAGTATAGATCTGGGGGGATCCGAGCAGTACTTC.

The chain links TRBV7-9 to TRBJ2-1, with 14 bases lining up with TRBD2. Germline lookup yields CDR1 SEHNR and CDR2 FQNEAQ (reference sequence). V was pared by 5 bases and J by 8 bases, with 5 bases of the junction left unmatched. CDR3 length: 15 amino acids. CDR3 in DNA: TGTGCCAGCAGCAGCGGGACTAGCGGGAGCGATGAGCAGTTCTTC. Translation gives CASSSGTSGSDEQFF. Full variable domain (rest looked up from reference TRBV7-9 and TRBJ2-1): DTGVSQNPRHKITKRGQNVTFRCDPISEHNRLYWYRQTLGQGPEFLTYFQNEAQLEKSRLLSDRFSAERPKGSFSTLEIQRTEQGDSAMYLCASSSGTSGSDEQFFGPGTRLTVL.

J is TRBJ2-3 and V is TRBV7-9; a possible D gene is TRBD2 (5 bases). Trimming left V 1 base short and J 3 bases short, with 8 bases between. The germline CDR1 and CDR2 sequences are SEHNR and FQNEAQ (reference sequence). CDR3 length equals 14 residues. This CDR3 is CASSLERATDTQYF. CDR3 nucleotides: TGTGCCAGCAGCTTAGAGAGGGCGACAGATACGCAGTATTTT. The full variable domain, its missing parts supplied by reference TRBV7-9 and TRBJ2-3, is DTGVSQNPRHKITKRGQNVTFRCDPISEHNRLYWYRQTLGQGPEFLTYFQNEAQLEKSRLLSDRFSAERPKGSFSTLEIQRTEQGDSAMYLCASSLERATDTQYFGPGTRLTVL.

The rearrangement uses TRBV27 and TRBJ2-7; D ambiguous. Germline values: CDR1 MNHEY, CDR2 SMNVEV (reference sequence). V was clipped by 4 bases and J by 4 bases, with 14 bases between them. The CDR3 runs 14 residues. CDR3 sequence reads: CASSSAPGYYEQYF. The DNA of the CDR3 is TGTGCCAGCAGTTCGGCGCCTGGGTATTACGAGCAGTACTTC.

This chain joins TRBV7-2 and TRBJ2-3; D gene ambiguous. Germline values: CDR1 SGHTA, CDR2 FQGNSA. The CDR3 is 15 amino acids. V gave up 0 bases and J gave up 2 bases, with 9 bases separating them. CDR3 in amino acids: CASSLAELATDTQYF. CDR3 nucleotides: TGTGCCAGCAGCTTAGCGGAGTTGGCCACAGATACGCAGTATTTT.

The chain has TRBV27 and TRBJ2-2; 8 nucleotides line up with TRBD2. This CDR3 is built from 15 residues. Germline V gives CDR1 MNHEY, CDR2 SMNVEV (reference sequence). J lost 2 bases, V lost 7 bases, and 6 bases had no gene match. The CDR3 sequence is CASTISGSNTGELFF. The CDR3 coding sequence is TGTGCCAGCACAATAAGCGGGAGTAACACCGGGGAGCTGTTTTTT.

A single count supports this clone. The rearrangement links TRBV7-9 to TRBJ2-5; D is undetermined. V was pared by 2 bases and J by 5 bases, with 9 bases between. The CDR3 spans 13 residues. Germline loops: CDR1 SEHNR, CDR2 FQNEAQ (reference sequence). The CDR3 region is CASSLSIEETQYF. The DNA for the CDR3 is TGTGCCAGCAGCTTATCGATAGAGGAGACCCAGTACTTC.

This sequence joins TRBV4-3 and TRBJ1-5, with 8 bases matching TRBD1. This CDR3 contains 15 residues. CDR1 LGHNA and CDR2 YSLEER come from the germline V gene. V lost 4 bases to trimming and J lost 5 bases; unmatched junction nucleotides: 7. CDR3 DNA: TGCGCCAGCAGCCGGGACAGGAGAGGGGATCAGCCCCAGCATTTT. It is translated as CASSRDRRGDQPQHF.